The clone carrying this T cell receptor beta chain was seen repeatedly, ten times or more. The antigen is undetermined. The germline CDR1 and CDR2 sequences are SEHNR and FQNEAQ (reference sequence). Trimming took off 5 bases at V and 1 base at J, with 14 bases between the two ends. This CDR3 comprises 15 residues. The data stem from a study of T cells in Graves' hyperthyroidism and ophthalmopathy. The study's findings and limits: A 13 V-J signature model discriminated ophthalmopathy versus stable hyperthyroidism.

It was RNA transcripts that yielded the amplified TCR beta CDR3 regions. The primer set for the first-round RT-PCR of the TCR CDR3 was HTBI. TCRdb reprocessed the multiplex PCR reads with MiXCR, giving one entry per CDR3 protein. The data contain some 770,000 distinct CDR3 sequences, about 15% of them seen just once; the ten biggest clones take up approximately 8%. The rearrangement joins TRBV7-9 to TRBJ1-1, with D uncertain. The receptor comes from a man between 18 and 29 years old with Graves' hyperthyroidism. The specimen sequenced was blood. The chain's CDR3 is CASSLSRLRNTEAFF. CDR3 in DNA: TGTGCCAGCAGCCTCAGCCGCCTGCGGAACACTGAAGCTTTCTTT. Together with reference TRBV7-9 and TRBJ1-1, the CDR3 gives the full variable domain: DTGVSQNPRHKITKRGQNVTFRCDPISEHNRLYWYRQTLGQGPEFLTYFQNEAQLEKSRLLSDRFSAERPKGSFSTLEIQRTEQGDSAMYLCASSLSRLRNTEAFFGQGTRLTVV.